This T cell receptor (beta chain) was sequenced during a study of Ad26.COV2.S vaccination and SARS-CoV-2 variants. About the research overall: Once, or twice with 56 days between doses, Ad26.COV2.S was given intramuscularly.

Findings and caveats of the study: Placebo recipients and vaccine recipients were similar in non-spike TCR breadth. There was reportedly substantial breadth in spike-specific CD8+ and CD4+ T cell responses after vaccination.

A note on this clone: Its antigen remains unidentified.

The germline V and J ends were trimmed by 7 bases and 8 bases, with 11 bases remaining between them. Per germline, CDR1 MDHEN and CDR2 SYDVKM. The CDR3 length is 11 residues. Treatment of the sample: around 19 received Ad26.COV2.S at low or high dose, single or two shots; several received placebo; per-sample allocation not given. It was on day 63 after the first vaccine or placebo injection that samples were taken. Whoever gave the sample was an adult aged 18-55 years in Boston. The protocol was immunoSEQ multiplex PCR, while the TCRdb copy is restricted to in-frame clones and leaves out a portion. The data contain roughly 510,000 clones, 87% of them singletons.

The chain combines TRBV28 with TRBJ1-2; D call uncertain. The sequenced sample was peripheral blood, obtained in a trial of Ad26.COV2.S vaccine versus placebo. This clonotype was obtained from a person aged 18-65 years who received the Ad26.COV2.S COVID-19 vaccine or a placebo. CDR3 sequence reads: CASTDFSGYTF. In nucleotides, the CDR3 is TGTGCCAGCACCGACTTCAGCGGCTACACCTTC.